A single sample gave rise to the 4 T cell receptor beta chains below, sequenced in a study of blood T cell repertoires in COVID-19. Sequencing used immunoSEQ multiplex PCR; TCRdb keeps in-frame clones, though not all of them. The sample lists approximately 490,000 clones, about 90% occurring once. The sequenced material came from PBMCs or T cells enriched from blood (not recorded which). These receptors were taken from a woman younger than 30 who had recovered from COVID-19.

CDR3 sequence reads: CASGQDRTGRDEQYF. CDR3 DNA sequence: TGTGCTAGTGGTCAGGACCGGACAGGAAGGGACGAGCAGTACTTC. The chain carries TRBV12-5 and TRBJ2-7; TRBD1 aligns across 7 bases. The CDR3 runs to 15 residues. The J segment lost 5 bases and the V segment lost 5 bases, leaving 12 bases of the junction unmatched. Germline lookup yields CDR1 LGHNT and CDR2 FRNRAP.

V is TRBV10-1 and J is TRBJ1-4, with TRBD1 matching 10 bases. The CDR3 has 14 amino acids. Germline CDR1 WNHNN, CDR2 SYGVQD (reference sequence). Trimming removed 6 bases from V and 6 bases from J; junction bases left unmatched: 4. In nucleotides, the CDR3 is TGCGCCAGCAGATTGACAGGGGGCGATGAAAAACTGTTTTTT. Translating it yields CASRLTGGDEKLFF.

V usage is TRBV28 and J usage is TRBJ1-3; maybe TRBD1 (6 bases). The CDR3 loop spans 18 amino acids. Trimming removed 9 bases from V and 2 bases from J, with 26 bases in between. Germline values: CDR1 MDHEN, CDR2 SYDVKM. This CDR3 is CASTGAPSQGITGNTIYF. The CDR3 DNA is TGTGCCAGTACTGGGGCCCCTTCGCAGGGGATTACTGGAAACACCATATATTTT.

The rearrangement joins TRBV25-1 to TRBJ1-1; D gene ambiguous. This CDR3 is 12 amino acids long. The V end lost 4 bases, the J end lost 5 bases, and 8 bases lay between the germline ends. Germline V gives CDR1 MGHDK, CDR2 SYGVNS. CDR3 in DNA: TGTGCCAGCAGTGCGACGAGGACTGAAGCTTTCTTT. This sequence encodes CASSATRTEAFF. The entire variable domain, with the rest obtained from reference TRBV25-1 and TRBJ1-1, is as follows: EADIYQTPRYLVIGTGKKITLECSQTMGHDKMYWYQQDPGMELHLIHYSYGVNSTEKGDLSSESTVSRIRTEHFPLTLESARPSHTSQYLCASSATRTEAFFGQGTRLTVV.